This TCR beta chain was profiled in a study of blood T cells in healthy people across ages. The germline V gene has CDR1 SGHAT and CDR2 FQNNGV. This CDR3 contains 13 residues. With 5 bases removed from V and 4 bases from J, the gap between germline ends came to 11 bases. Through a sample-barcoded 5' primer and a J-beta primer mix, a second PCR was run for roughly 6 to 11 cycles. MiXCR was run by TCRdb on the 5' RACE reads, yielding one entry per CDR3 protein. Here the sample spans around 1,600,000 distinct CDR3 sequences, roughly 43% being singletons. The TCR was taken from a young woman in good health. Sequences were obtained from blood. The rearrangement links TRBV11-2 to TRBJ1-1; D is unresolved. The CDR3 sequence is CASSPPWRTEAFF. As DNA, the CDR3 is TGTGCCAGCAGCCCACCCTGGCGCACTGAAGCTTTCTTT.